The T cell receptor beta chain under discussion was sequenced for a study of T cells in Graves' hyperthyroidism and ophthalmopathy. The source material, RNA transcripts, was used to amplify TCR beta CDR3 regions. HTBI primers were the set used in a first-round RT-PCR of the TCR CDR3. MiXCR, applied by TCRdb to the multiplex PCR reads, yields one record per CDR3 protein. The table has more than 350,000 distinct CDR3 sequences, about 16% seen once. Ten or more counts support this clonotype. This sequence originates from a woman aged 60-75 years with Graves' ophthalmopathy. The sample was blood.

In nucleotides, the CDR3 is TGTGCCAGCAGCCGACTGGGGGAGCAGTACTTC. Residues: CASSRLGEQYF. The chain joins TRBV6-1 to TRBJ2-7; the D is unclear. Germline CDR1 reads MNHNS; CDR2 reads SASEGT. The CDR3 has 11 amino acids. Trimming removed 6 bases at V and 7 bases at J, with 10 bases between.